This T cell receptor (beta chain) was sequenced for a study of blood T cell repertoires in COVID-19. The overall study: Samples representing acute and convalescent COVID-19 were sourced from the United States, Italy and Spain.

Clones were read by immunoSEQ multiplex PCR, and TCRdb kept only the in-frame ones, dropping some. The table has some 250,000 clones, over 75% seen once. The CDR3 has 10 amino acids. Between the trimmed V and J ends, which lost 4 bases and 5 bases, there was a span of 5 bases. Germline V gives CDR1 SQVTM, CDR2 ANQGSEA. The chain carries TRBV29-1 and TRBJ2-5; D is unresolved. This TCR came from a woman aged 25 to 45 with acute or convalescent COVID-19. Sequencing used peripheral blood. The CDR3 spells CSVAFETQYF. CDR3 nucleotides: TGCAGCGTTGCCTTCGAGACCCAGTACTTC.